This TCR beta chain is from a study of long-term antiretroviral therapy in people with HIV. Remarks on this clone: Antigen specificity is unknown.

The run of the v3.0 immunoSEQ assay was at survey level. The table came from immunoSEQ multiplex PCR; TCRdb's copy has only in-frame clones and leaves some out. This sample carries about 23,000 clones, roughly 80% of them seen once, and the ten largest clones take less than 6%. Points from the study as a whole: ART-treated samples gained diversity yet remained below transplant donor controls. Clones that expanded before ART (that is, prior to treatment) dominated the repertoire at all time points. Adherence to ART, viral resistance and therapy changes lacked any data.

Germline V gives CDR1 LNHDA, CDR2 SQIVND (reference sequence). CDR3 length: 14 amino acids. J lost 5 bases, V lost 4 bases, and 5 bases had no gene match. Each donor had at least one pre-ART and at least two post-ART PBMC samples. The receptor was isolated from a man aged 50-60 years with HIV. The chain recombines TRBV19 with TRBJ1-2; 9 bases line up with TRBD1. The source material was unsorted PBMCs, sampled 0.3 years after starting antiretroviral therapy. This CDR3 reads CASSSRGQGYGYTF. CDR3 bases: TGTGCCAGTAGTAGCCGCGGACAGGGGTATGGCTACACCTTC.